This T cell receptor beta chain was identified during a study of CD8+ T cells in alopecia areata. The CDR3 spans 17 residues. Germline V gene sequence: CDR1 MNHEY, CDR2 SMNVEV (reference sequence). The germline V and J ends were trimmed by 6 bases and 1 base, with 21 bases remaining between them. This sample's treatment: oral pan-JAK inhibitor, 5-10 mg twice daily. As the sequencing template, cDNA was produced by extracting RNA and reverse transcribing it. Repertoires were generated with immunoSEQ multiplex PCR, while TCRdb's copy carries only in-frame clones and drops some. The sample records approximately 100,000 clones, just over 85% being singletons.

The clonotype originates from a human donor with alopecia areata. Source: CD8+ T cells sorted from blood, taken between weeks 30 and 35, from a patient treated with tofacitinib. This chain joins TRBV27 and TRBJ1-1; no definite D call. The chain's CDR3 is CASSHASSVLPNTEAFF. CDR3 nucleotides: TGTGCCAGCAGCCATGCCTCAAGCGTCCTACCGAACACTGAAGCTTTCTTT.